The table lists the clone carrying this TCR beta chain with a count of one. Its matching antigen is unknown. With V trimmed by 5 bases and J by 1 base, 8 bases remained unmatched. This CDR3 has 17 residues. Germline assignment: CDR1 LNHDA and CDR2 SQIVND (reference sequence). The data derive from a study of immune characteristics of hereditary and idiopathic chronic pancreatitis. Study-wide results and caveats: Hereditary and idiopathic cases differed in TRBV10, TRBV19, TRBV23 and TRBV5 usage. Chronic pancreatitis from alcohol use was left out of the study.

The assay was immunoSEQ multiplex PCR, and TCRdb's table has in-frame clones only and misses some. This table holds about 14,000 clones, 73% found once. Chronic pancreatitis tissue was collected during total pancreatectomy with islet autotransplantation. The source material was pancreas tissue with hereditary chronic pancreatitis. The gene calls are TRBV19 and TRBJ1-5, with 10 bases matching TRBD1. This receptor was obtained from a human donor with chronic pancreatitis. The CDR3 reads CASSGSRQGASNQPQHF. CDR3 nucleotides: TGTGCCAGTAGTGGATCGCGACAGGGGGCGAGCAATCAGCCCCAGCATTTT.